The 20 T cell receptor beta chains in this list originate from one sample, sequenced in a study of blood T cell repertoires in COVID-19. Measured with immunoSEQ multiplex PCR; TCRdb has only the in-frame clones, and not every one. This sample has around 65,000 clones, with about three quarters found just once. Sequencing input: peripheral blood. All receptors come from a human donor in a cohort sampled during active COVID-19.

In DNA, the CDR3 is TGTGCCAGCAGCTTAGAGCCAGGGGATGGGCCAAAGTTCTTC. It translates to CASSLEPGDGPKFF. This rearrangement joins TRBV11-3 to TRBJ2-1, with a tentative D call TRBD1 (6 bases). The germline gives CDR1 SGHNT, CDR2 YENEEA. The ends were cut back, 0 bases at V and 14 bases at J, with 17 bases in the middle. The CDR3 runs to 14 residues. Based on the CDR3 plus reference TRBV11-3 and TRBJ2-1, the full variable domain is EAGVVQSPRYKIIEKKQPVAFWCNPISGHNTLYWYLQNLGQGPELLIRYENEEAVDDSQLPKDRFSAERLKGVDSTLKIQPAELGDSAVYLCASSLEPGDGPKFFGPGTRLTVL.

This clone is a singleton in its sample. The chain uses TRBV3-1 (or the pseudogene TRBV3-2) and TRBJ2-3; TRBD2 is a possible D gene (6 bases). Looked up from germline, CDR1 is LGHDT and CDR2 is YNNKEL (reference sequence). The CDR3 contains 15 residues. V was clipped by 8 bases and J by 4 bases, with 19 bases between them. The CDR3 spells CASGRLNSGADTQYF. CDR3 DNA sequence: TGTGCCAGCGGACGACTCAATTCGGGGGCAGATACGCAGTATTTT.

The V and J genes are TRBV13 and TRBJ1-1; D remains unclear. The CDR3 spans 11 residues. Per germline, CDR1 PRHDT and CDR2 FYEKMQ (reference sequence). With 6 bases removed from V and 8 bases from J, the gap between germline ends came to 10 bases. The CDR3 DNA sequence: TGTGCCAGCAGATTGCGTAGAGAAGCTTTCTTT. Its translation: CASRLRREAFF.

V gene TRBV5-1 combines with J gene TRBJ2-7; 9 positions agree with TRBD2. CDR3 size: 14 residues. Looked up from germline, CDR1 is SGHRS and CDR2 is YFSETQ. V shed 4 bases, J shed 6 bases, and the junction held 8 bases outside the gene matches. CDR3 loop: CASSPEAGGGEQYF. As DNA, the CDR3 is TGCGCCAGCAGCCCGGAGGCGGGAGGGGGCGAGCAGTACTTC.

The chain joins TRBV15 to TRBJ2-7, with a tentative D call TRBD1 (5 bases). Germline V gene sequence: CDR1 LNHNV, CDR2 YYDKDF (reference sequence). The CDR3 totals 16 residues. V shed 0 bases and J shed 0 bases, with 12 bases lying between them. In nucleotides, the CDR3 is TGTGCCACCAGCAGAGATACTGACAGTAGCTCCTACGAGCAGTACTTC. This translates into CATSRDTDSSSYEQYF.

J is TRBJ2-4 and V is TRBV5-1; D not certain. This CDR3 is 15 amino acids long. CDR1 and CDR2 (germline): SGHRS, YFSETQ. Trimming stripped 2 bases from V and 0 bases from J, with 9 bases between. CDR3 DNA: TGCGCCAGCAGCTTCACAGCCCTAGCCAAAAACATTCAGTACTTC. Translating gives CASSFTALAKNIQYF.

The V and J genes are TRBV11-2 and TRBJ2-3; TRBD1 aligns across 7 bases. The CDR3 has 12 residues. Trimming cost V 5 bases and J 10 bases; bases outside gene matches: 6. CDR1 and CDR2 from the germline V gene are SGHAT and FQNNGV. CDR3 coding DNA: TGTGCCAGCAGCGATGGGACAGCTCCGCAGTATTTT. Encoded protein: CASSDGTAPQYF. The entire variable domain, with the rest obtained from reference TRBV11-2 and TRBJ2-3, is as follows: EAGVAQSPRYKIIEKRQSVAFWCNPISGHATLYWYQQILGQGPKLLIQFQNNGVVDDSQLPKDRFSAERLKGVDSTLKIQPAKLEDSAVYLCASSDGTAPQYFGPGTRLTVL.

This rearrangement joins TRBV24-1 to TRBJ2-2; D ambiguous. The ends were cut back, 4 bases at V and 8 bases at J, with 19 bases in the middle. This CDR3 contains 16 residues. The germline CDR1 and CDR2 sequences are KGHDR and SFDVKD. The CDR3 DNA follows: TGTGCCACCAGTGACCTACCCCAATTCTCGACAGGGGAGCTGTTTTTT. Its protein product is CATSDLPQFSTGELFF.

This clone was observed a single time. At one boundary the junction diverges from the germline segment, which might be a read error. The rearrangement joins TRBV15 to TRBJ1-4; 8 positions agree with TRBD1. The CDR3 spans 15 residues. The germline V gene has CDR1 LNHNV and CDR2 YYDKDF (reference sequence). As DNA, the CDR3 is TGTGCCACCAGCAGAGACAGGGGGCTTAATGGAAAACTGTTTTTT. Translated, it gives CATSRDRGLNGKLFF. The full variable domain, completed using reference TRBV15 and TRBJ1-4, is DAMVIQNPRYQVTQFGKPVTLSCSQTLNHNVMYWYQQKSSQAPKLLFHYYDKDFNNEADTPDNFQSRRPNTSFCFLDIRSPGLGDTAMYLCATSRDRGLNGKLFFGSGTQLSVL.

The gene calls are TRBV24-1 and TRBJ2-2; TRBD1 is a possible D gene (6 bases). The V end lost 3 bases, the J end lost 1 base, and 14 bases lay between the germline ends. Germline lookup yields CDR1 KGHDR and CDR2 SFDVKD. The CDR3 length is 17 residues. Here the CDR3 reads CATSDTTGTVNTGELFF. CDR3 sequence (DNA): TGTGCCACCAGTGATACTACAGGGACGGTGAACACCGGGGAGCTGTTTTTT.

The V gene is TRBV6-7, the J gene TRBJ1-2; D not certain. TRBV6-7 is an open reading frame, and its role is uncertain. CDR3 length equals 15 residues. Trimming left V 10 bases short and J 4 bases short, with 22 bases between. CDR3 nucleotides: TGTGCCACCGAACCTTCCCAGGCACGGCGCTATGGCTACACCTTC. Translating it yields CATEPSQARRYGYTF.

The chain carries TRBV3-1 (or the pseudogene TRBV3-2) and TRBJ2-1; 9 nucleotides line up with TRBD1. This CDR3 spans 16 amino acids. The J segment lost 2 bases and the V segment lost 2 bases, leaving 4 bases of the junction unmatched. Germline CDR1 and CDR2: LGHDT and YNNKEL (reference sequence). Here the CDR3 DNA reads TGTGCCAGCAGCCAACAAACAGGGGGCGCCTACAATGAGCAGTTCTTC. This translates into CASSQQTGGAYNEQFF.

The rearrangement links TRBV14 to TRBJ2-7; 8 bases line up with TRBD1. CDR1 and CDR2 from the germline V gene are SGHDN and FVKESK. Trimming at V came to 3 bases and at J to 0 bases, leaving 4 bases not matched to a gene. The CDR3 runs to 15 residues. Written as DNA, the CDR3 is TGTGCCAGCAGCCAGGACAGGGTACGCTCCTACGAGCAGTACTTC. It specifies CASSQDRVRSYEQYF.

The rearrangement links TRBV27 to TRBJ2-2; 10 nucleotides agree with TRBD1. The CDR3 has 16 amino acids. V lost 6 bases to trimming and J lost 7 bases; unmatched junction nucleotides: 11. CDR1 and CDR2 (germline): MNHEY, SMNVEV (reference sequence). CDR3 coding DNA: TGTGCCAGCAGCCGCGCCGGGACAGGGGCGGTCGGGGAGCTGTTTTTT. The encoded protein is CASSRAGTGAVGELFF.

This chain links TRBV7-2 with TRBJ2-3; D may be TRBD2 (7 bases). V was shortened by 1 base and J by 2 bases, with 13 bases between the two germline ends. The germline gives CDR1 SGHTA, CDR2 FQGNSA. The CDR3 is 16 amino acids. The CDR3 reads CASSLGGGPSTDTQYF. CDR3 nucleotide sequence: TGTGCCAGCAGCTTAGGGGGGGGCCCCTCCACAGATACGCAGTATTTT. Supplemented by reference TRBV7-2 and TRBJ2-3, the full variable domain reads GAGVSQSPSNKVTEKGKDVELRCDPISGHTALYWYRQSLGQGLEFLIYFQGNSAPDKSGLPSDRFSAERTGGSVSTLTIQRTQQEDSAVYLCASSLGGGPSTDTQYFGPGTRLTVL.

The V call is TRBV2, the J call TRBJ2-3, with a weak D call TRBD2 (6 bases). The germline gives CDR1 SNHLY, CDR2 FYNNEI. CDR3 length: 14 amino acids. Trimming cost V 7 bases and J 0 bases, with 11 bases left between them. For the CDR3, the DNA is TGTGCCAGCACCGTAGCGGTTAGCACAGATACGCAGTATTTT. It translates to CASTVAVSTDTQYF.

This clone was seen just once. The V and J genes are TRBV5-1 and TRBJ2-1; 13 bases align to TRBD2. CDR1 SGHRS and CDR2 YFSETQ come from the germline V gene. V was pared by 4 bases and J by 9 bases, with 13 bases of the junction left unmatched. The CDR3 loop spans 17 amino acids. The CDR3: CASSPGTSGTSGSEQFF. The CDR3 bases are TGCGCCAGCAGCCCAGGGACTAGCGGGACCTCGGGTAGTGAGCAGTTCTTC.

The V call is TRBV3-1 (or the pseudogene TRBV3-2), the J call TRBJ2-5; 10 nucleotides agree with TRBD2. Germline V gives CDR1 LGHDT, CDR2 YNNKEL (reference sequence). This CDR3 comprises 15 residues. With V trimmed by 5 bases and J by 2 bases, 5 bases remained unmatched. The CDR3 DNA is TGTGCCAGCAGCTTGAGGACTAGCGGACAAGAGACCCAGTACTTC. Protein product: CASSLRTSGQETQYF.

The CDR3, as DNA: TGTGCCAGCAGCTCCTCTTCCATGGACAGGCCCCAAGAGACCCAGTACTTC. Protein sequence: CASSSSSMDRPQETQYF. This rearrangement joins TRBV11-3 to TRBJ2-5; TRBD1 matches 7 bases. Losses at the gene ends were 4 bases for V and 1 base for J; bases not matched to a gene: 12. The CDR3 runs 17 residues. The V gene's germline CDR1 is SGHNT and CDR2 YENEEA. Drawing the rest from reference TRBV11-3 and TRBJ2-5, the complete variable domain is EAGVVQSPRYKIIEKKQPVAFWCNPISGHNTLYWYLQNLGQGPELLIRYENEEAVDDSQLPKDRFSAERLKGVDSTLKIQPAELGDSAVYLCASSSSSMDRPQETQYFGPGTRLLVL.

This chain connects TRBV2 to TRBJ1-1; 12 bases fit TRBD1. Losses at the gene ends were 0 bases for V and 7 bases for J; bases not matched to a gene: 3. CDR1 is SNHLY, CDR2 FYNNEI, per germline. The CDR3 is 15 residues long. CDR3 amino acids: CASSEAGQGAFEAFF. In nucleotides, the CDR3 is TGTGCCAGCAGTGAAGCGGGACAGGGGGCTTTTGAAGCTTTCTTT.